The 31 T cell receptor beta chains below were found in one sample sequenced in a study of T cell responses to AZD1222 COVID-19 vaccine. TCRdb keeps only in-frame clones here, not all; method: immunoSEQ multiplex PCR. Among 75,000 to 95,000 clones listed, roughly 90% were seen once. The material was peripheral blood, obtained on day 0 of AZD1222 vaccination. The receptors originated from an adult in good health.

About this clone: The junction and the germline gene differ at one end; a read error may be behind it. This chain joins TRBV12-3 or TRBV12-4 and TRBJ2-3; 7 bases fit TRBD2. The CDR3 is made up of 13 amino acids. The DNA for the CDR3 is TGTGCCAGCAATTTAGGATGGCGGGGGTCGCAGTATTTT. Protein sequence: CASNLGWRGSQYF.

This chain joins TRBV18 and TRBJ1-5, with a possible D match to TRBD1 (5 bases). The CDR3 totals 17 residues. CDR1 KGHSH and CDR2 LQKENI come from the germline V gene. Trimming left V 3 bases short and J 3 bases short, with 18 bases between. The CDR3 DNA reads TGTGCCAGCTCACCTCCCCAGGGTGGGGTCCACAATCAGCCCCAGCATTTT. Translating it yields CASSPPQGGVHNQPQHF.

CDR3 in amino acids: CASSVLGALDPNYGYTF. The DNA of the CDR3 is TGTGCCAGCAGCGTCTTAGGAGCCCTCGACCCCAACTATGGCTACACCTTC. The rearrangement uses TRBV13 and TRBJ1-2; unclear D gene. The CDR3 loop spans 17 amino acids. Trimming left V 5 bases short and J 2 bases short, with 21 bases between. Germline lookup yields CDR1 PRHDT and CDR2 FYEKMQ (reference sequence). Full variable domain (remainder filled in from reference TRBV13 and TRBJ1-2): AAGVIQSPRHLIKEKRETATLKCYPIPRHDTVYWYQQGPGQDPQFLISFYEKMQSDKGSIPDRFSAQQFSDYHSELNMSSLELGDSALYFCASSVLGALDPNYGYTFGSGTRLTVV.

The J gene is TRBJ1-5, the V gene TRBV27; D gene uncertain. The germline V and J ends were trimmed by 4 bases and 11 bases, with 9 bases remaining between them. The CDR3 has 11 residues. Germline lookup yields CDR1 MNHEY and CDR2 SMNVEV (reference sequence). CDR3 in amino acids: CASSSAGAQHF. CDR3 in DNA: TGTGCCAGCAGTTCCGCCGGGGCCCAGCATTTT.

The rearrangement uses TRBV7-9 and TRBJ2-2; 7 nucleotides agree with TRBD1. Trimming took 7 bases from V and 5 from J; bases not matched to a gene: 13. This CDR3 has 16 residues. Germline V gives CDR1 SEHNR, CDR2 FQNEAQ (reference sequence). This CDR3 is CASIIQDRVGTGELFF. The CDR3 bases are TGTGCCAGCATCATACAAGACAGGGTTGGAACCGGGGAGCTGTTTTTT.

V is TRBV12-3 or TRBV12-4 and J is TRBJ1-4; D is undetermined. This CDR3 has 13 residues. V lost 7 bases to trimming and J lost 0 bases, with 6 bases between them. CDR3: CASTETTNEKLFF. DNA for the CDR3: TGTGCCAGCACTGAAACAACTAATGAAAAACTGTTTTTT.

The chain couples TRBV30 to TRBJ1-1; possibly TRBD1 for D (6 bases). The CDR3 spans 12 residues. Per the germline V gene, CDR1 is GTSNPN and CDR2 is SVGIG (reference sequence). Between the trimmed V and J ends, which lost 6 bases and 6 bases, there was a span of 14 bases. The CDR3 DNA reads as TGTGCCTGCTACAGGGACGGCGCTGAAGCTTTCTTT. Encoded protein: CACYRDGAEAFF.

This chain connects TRBV4-2 to TRBJ1-6, with TRBD1 as a possible D gene (6 bases). Germline lookup yields CDR1 LGHNA and CDR2 YNFKEQ. The CDR3 has 15 amino acids. Trimming took 7 bases from V and 7 from J, leaving 17 bases between them. CDR3 loop: CASTPHSTGNSPLHF. The CDR3 coding sequence is TGTGCCAGCACCCCACATTCGACAGGAAATTCACCCCTCCACTTT.

The chain carries TRBV5-4 and TRBJ1-2, with unresolved D. The CDR3 runs 13 residues. Trimming removed 4 bases from V and 1 base from J, with 8 bases in between. The V gene's germline CDR1 is SGHNT and CDR2 YYREEE (reference sequence). CDR3 protein: CASSPDRNYGYTF. CDR3 coding DNA: TGTGCCAGCAGCCCTGATCGTAACTATGGCTACACCTTC.

The chain employs TRBV19 and TRBJ1-2, with 8 bases identical to TRBD1. Germline assignment: CDR1 LNHDA and CDR2 SQIVND (reference sequence). The V and J ends lost 6 bases and 5 bases, in that order; junction bases with no gene match: 14. The CDR3 covers 16 residues. DNA for the CDR3: TGTGCCAGTAGGACGATAGCGGGACAGGCCTATTATGGCTACACCTTC. The encoded protein is CASRTIAGQAYYGYTF.

J is TRBJ2-1 and V is TRBV15; 8 bases line up with TRBD1. The CDR3 totals 19 residues. The germline V gene encodes CDR1 LNHNV and CDR2 YYDKDF (reference sequence). Germline trimming cut 0 bases from V and 0 bases from J; bases unmatched to any gene: 10. In DNA, the CDR3 is TGTGCCACCAGCAGAGATAGGGCCAGGGGGCGAGGCTCCTACAATGAGCAGTTCTTC. The encoded protein is CATSRDRARGRGSYNEQFF. The full variable domain, its missing parts supplied by reference TRBV15 and TRBJ2-1, is DAMVIQNPRYQVTQFGKPVTLSCSQTLNHNVMYWYQQKSSQAPKLLFHYYDKDFNNEADTPDNFQSRRPNTSFCFLDIRSPGLGDTAMYLCATSRDRARGRGSYNEQFFGPGTRLTVL.

This chain uses TRBV7-3 with TRBJ2-3; TRBD2 matches at 9 bases. The ends lost 7 bases at V and 0 bases at J; junction bases unmatched: 8. This CDR3 contains 16 residues. From germline, CDR1 is SGHTA and CDR2 FQGTGA. In DNA, the CDR3 is TGTGCCAGCACAAATCTAGCGGGAACTAGCACAGATACGCAGTATTTT. Translated, it gives CASTNLAGTSTDTQYF.

This clone has only one observation. This sequence joins TRBV19 and TRBJ1-5; 8 bases match TRBD1. CDR1 and CDR2 (germline): LNHDA, SQIVND (reference sequence). The ends lost 5 bases at V and 6 bases at J; junction bases unmatched: 3. The CDR3 spans 13 residues. The CDR3 bases are TGTGCCAGTAGTTCCAGGGGGCCTCAGCCCCAGCATTTT. The encoded protein is CASSSRGPQPQHF. Filled out from reference TRBV19 and TRBJ1-5, the complete variable domain reads DGGITQSPKYLFRKEGQNVTLSCEQNLNHDAMYWYRQDPGQGLRLIYYSQIVNDFQKGDIAEGYSVSREKKESFPLTVTSAQKNPTAFYLCASSSRGPQPQHFGDGTRLSIL.

The table lists this clone with a few counts. The chain couples TRBV5-1 to TRBJ2-6, with TRBD1 matching 11 bases. V shed 3 bases, J shed 7 bases, and the junction held 15 bases outside the gene matches. The CDR3 is 19 residues long. Germline V gene sequence: CDR1 SGHRS, CDR2 YFSETQ. The CDR3 sequence is CASSSVPGQGGLGANVLTF. CDR3 DNA sequence: TGCGCCAGCAGCTCGGTCCCGGGACAGGGGGGTCTGGGCGCCAACGTCCTGACTTTC. Full variable domain (remainder filled in from reference TRBV5-1 and TRBJ2-6): KAGVTQTPRYLIKTRGQQVTLSCSPISGHRSVSWYQQTPGQGLQFLFEYFSETQRNKGNFPGRFSGRQFSNSRSEMNVSTLELGDSALYLCASSSVPGQGGLGANVLTFGAGSRLTVL.

The rearrangement uses TRBV27 and TRBJ1-1; D gene ambiguous. V dropped 4 bases and J dropped 7 bases, with 13 bases sitting between them. CDR1 MNHEY and CDR2 SMNVEV come from the germline V gene (reference sequence). The CDR3 is 13 amino acids. The CDR3 DNA follows: TGTGCCAGCAGTTCGGACGGAGGATTTGAAGCTTTCTTT. Residues: CASSSDGGFEAFF.

V usage is TRBV18 and J usage is TRBJ1-1; D perhaps matches TRBD1 (5 bases). V was clipped by 6 bases and J by 4 bases, with 12 bases between them. Germline V gene data show CDR1 as KGHSH and CDR2 as LQKENI. The length of the CDR3 is 13 residues. The CDR3, as DNA: TGTGCCAGCTCCCGAGTGGGGGGCACTGAAGCTTTCTTT. Translated: CASSRVGGTEAFF.

The chain is built from TRBV3-1 (or the pseudogene TRBV3-2) and TRBJ2-3, with D perhaps matching TRBD1 or TRBD2 (5 bases each). The germline gives CDR1 LGHDT, CDR2 YNNKEL (reference sequence). The CDR3 extends over 14 amino acids. V lost 3 bases and J 2 bases, leaving 9 bases between the germline ends. The CDR3 region is CASSHGTVTDTQYF. The DNA for the CDR3 is TGTGCCAGCAGCCATGGGACGGTCACAGATACGCAGTATTTT.

The chain employs TRBV12-3 or TRBV12-4 and TRBJ2-7; 7 nucleotides match TRBD2. V trimming: 7 bases; J trimming: 5 bases; junction bases outside the gene matches: 8. CDR3 length: 13 residues. For the CDR3, the DNA is TGTGCCAGCACCCCTCGGGGGGAGGACGAGCAGTACTTC. This codes for CASTPRGEDEQYF.

The V call is TRBV24-1, the J call TRBJ1-2, with D possibly being TRBD1 (5 bases). The CDR3 consists of 11 residues. V shed 4 bases and J shed 8 bases, with 7 bases lying between them. Germline CDR1 reads KGHDR; CDR2 reads SFDVKD. This chain's CDR3 is CATSEGDGYTF. CDR3 sequence (DNA): TGTGCCACCAGTGAGGGGGACGGCTACACCTTC.

This clone has a handful of counts. This chain joins TRBV4-1 and TRBJ1-5; 7 nucleotides agree with TRBD1. This CDR3 contains 16 residues. CDR1 is MGHRA, CDR2 YSYEKL, per germline. V gave up 4 bases and J gave up 4 bases; unmatched junction bases: 10. The CDR3 sequence is CASSLHIAGGNQPQHF. The CDR3 region has the DNA TGCGCCAGCAGCCTCCACATAGCAGGGGGAAATCAGCCCCAGCATTTT.

This chain links TRBV2 with TRBJ1-6, with TRBD1 identical over 11 bases. Germline lookup yields CDR1 SNHLY and CDR2 FYNNEI. The CDR3 loop spans 16 amino acids. J lost 7 bases, V lost 5 bases, and 7 bases had no gene match. The CDR3 reads CASSREGTGGNSPLHF. The CDR3 nucleotides read TGTGCCAGCAGTAGGGAGGGGACAGGGGGAAATTCACCCCTCCACTTT.

The rearrangement joins TRBV25-1 to TRBJ1-1, with 8 positions matching TRBD1. CDR1 is MGHDK, CDR2 SYGVNS, per germline. This CDR3 is built from 16 residues. V was pared by 3 bases and J by 1 base, with 7 bases of the junction left unmatched. The CDR3 DNA follows: TGTGCCAGCAGTGATCGGCAGGGGGCGAGGAACACTGAAGCTTTCTTT. It is translated as CASSDRQGARNTEAFF.

The chain is built from TRBV7-2 and TRBJ1-6; D unclear. CDR3 length: 15 amino acids. V was cut by 1 base and J by 10 bases, with 14 bases left in between. Germline V gene lookup returns CDR1 SGHTA and CDR2 FQGNSA. The CDR3 nucleotides read TGTGCCAGCAGCTTAGTACTACTCAGTGGGTCACCCCTCCACTTT. Protein sequence: CASSLVLLSGSPLHF.

CDR3 loop: CASNQGQGTGYGYTF. The CDR3 nucleotides are TGTGCCAGCAATCAAGGACAGGGGACGGGCTATGGCTACACCTTC. The V gene is TRBV2, the J gene TRBJ1-2, with TRBD1 matching 9 bases. The CDR3 has 15 amino acids. Germline CDR1 is SNHLY and CDR2 is FYNNEI. V shed 7 bases and J 4 bases; nucleotides not matched to a gene: 10.

This clone was observed a single time. The chain is built from TRBV15 and TRBJ1-2; TRBD1 aligns across 11 bases. The CDR3 runs to 15 residues. Unmatched junction bases numbered 2, after V lost 1 base and J lost 4 bases. CDR1 is LNHNV, CDR2 YYDKDF, per germline (reference sequence). This CDR3 is CATSRGTGGAYGYTF. For the CDR3, the DNA is TGTGCCACCAGCAGAGGGACAGGGGGCGCCTATGGCTACACCTTC.

This chain links TRBV6-1 with TRBJ1-2; TRBD1 agrees at 8 bases. The V segment lost 3 bases and the J segment 4 bases; nucleotides outside the gene matches: 13. The CDR3 runs to 17 residues. The germline CDR1 and CDR2 sequences are MNHNS and SASEGT. CDR3 protein: CASSDGLWTGSGYGYTF. The CDR3 DNA sequence: TGTGCCAGCAGTGACGGGTTGTGGACAGGGAGCGGCTATGGCTACACCTTC.

The rearrangement links TRBV5-4 to TRBJ1-1; D ambiguous. V was pared by 4 bases and J by 8 bases, with 12 bases between. The CDR3 covers 12 residues. Per germline, CDR1 SGHNT and CDR2 YYREEE (reference sequence). The CDR3 loop reads CASSRPVGEAFF. In DNA form, the CDR3 reads TGTGCCAGCAGCCGTCCTGTAGGGGAAGCTTTCTTT.

The chain links TRBV9 to TRBJ2-3; no reliable D call. The CDR3 has 13 amino acids. Germline CDR1 and CDR2: SGDLS and YYNGEE. V was pared by 0 bases and J by 4 bases, with 6 bases between. CDR3 sequence: CASSVGAADTQYF. DNA of the CDR3: TGTGCCAGCAGCGTAGGGGCAGCAGATACGCAGTATTTT.

The chain uses TRBV18 and TRBJ1-3, with D perhaps matching TRBD1 (6 bases). Between the trimmed V and J ends, which lost 3 bases and 2 bases, there was a span of 14 bases. Germline CDR1 KGHSH, CDR2 LQKENI. The CDR3 runs to 16 residues. DNA for the CDR3: TGTGCCAGCTCACCTCCCACAGGGATCCCTGGAAACACCATATATTTT. This gives the protein CASSPPTGIPGNTIYF.

This clone was observed once. V gene TRBV5-1 combines with J gene TRBJ1-4; D call uncertain. Between the trimmed V and J ends, which lost 1 base and 0 bases, there was a span of 10 bases. The CDR3 covers 16 residues. Germline loops: CDR1 SGHRS, CDR2 YFSETQ. The CDR3 DNA reads as TGCGCCAGCAGCTTGAGTCAGGTGGCAACTAATGAAAAACTGTTTTTT. Translation: CASSLSQVATNEKLFF.

This sequence joins TRBV10-3 and TRBJ2-3, with no clear D. CDR1 and CDR2 from the germline V gene are ENHRY and SYGVKD. The CDR3 spans 15 residues. V lost 6 bases, J lost 1 base, and 14 bases lay in between. The CDR3 DNA is TGTGCCATCAGGTCGACGAGCTTCGGCACAGATACGCAGTATTTT. Protein sequence: CAIRSTSFGTDTQYF.